Given below is one TCR beta chain in context. This clonotype was picked up a small number of times. There is no known antigen for this receptor. Base qualities are not provided; no much larger clone lies one nucleotide away. The germline ends are 11 bases apart after V is trimmed by 0 bases and J by 3 bases. The CDR3 covers 15 residues, taking in both the cysteine and the phenylalanine. Only CDR3 DNA remains: 45 bases, in frame from the first base. CDR1 is given as SGHVS and CDR2 as FQNEAQ, both from the germline V gene. This sample is drawn from a study of T cells after yellow fever vaccination (dated by TCRdb to about 2019). At the level of the whole study: The SMART-Seq v4 Ultra Low Input RNA kit was used to prepare libraries from fractions with low cell numbers. Bulk TCR alpha and beta repertoires were sequenced longitudinally to track T-cell clones before and after primary and booster YFV17D yellow fever vaccination. Two healthy male donors, one aged 18 to 30 and one aged 30 to 40 years, made up the cohort. Bulk PBMC replicates and cell subsets were isolated from blood drawn at multiple timepoints before and after both primary and secondary immunization.

The study at large found these results: The study included only two donors, which limits how far the findings can be generalized. FACS-sorted repertoires could contain abundant contaminating clonotypes from the bulk population, so computational filtering was required. A small fraction of clonotypes appeared in both the CD4 and CD8 compartments, likely as a result of convergent recombination. After the booster, most clones that had expanded after primary vaccination were detected again (around 97% of CD4 and under 90% of CD8), suggesting broad maintenance of memory. Compared with the primary T-cell response, the secondary T-cell response was faster but weaker, reaching its peak on day 5 rather than on day 15.

The label giving this sample's treatment or condition can be read as: live attenuated yellow fever vaccine strain. At each blood-draw timepoint, two biological replicates of bulk PBMCs were collected. A standard Ficoll-Paque protocol was used to isolate PBMCs from peripheral blood. TriZol was used to extract RNA from bulk PBMCs, CD4 and CD8 fractions, and dextramer-positive and dextramer-negative fractions. Data came from an Illumina NovaSeq 6000. TCR cDNA was synthesized by 5'RACE template switching, which introduced a universal primer site and unique molecular identifiers. Priming of cDNA synthesis was performed from both the TCR alpha and TCR beta constant segments. Library amplification involved two PCR steps, and the second step added sample barcodes and sequencing adapters. Sequencing of the libraries was done on either Illumina HiSeq 2500 (2x100 bp) or NovaSeq (2x150 bp). In the authors' own workflow: MIGEC was used to demultiplex reads and collapse the reads into UMI consensus sequences, and MiXCR was used for V(D)J alignment. Using edgeR on replicate PBMC samples, clonotypes were called vaccine-responding if FDR was below 0.01 and the log2 fold change was above 5 up to day 15. Each bulk clonotype received a CD4 or CD8 identity based on whether the sequenced CD4 or CD8 repertoire contained that clonotype at higher abundance. Starting from the raw public reads, TCRdb applied fastp trimming at Q25, assembled clones with MiXCR and retained in-frame beta chains. Rows are unified per CDR3 protein, each entry keeping the most common DNA and genes. The V and J calls here are based on TCRdb, not the publication. Across this sample there are around 300,000 distinct CDR3 sequences, with around 4.5% seen only once. The ten largest clones take up 19% of the sample.

The rearrangement combines TRBV7-8 with TRBJ1-2; too little of a D gene remains to name it. The sequence derives from a man younger than 35 who received the YFV17D yellow fever vaccine. The material sequenced was PBMCs, taken 15 days after the yellow fever booster vaccination. The DNA sequence follows: TGTGCCAGCAGCTTAGCTGCCGCTTACGACTATGGCTACACCTTC. This gives the protein CASSLAAAYDYGYTF.